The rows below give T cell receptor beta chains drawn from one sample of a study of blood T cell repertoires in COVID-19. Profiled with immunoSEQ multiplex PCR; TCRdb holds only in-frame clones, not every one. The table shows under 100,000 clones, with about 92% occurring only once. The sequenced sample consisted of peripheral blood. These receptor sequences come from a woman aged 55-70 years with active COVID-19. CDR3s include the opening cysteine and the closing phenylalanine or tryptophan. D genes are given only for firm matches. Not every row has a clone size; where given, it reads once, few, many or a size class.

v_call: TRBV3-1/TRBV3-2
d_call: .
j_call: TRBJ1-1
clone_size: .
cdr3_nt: TGTGCCAGCAGCCTCGGGGGAATGAACACTGAAGCTTTCTTT
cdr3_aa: CASSLGGMNTEAFF

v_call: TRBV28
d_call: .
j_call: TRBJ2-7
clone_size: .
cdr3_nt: TGTGCCAGCAGTGGCAGGTTCTCAATCTACGAGCAGTACTTC
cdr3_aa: CASSGRFSIYEQYF

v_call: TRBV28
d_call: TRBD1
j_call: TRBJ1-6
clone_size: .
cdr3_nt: TGTGCCAGCAGCCCAGGACAGGGGGGAAGCTCCTATAATTCACCCCTCCACTTT
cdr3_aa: CASSPGQGGSSYNSPLHF

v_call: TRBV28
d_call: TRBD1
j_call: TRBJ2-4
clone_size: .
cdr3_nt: TGTGCCAGCAGCGGGGACAGGGGTTTTCAGTACTTC
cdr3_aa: CASSGDRGFQYF

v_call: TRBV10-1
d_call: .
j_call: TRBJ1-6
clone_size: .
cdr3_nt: TGCGCCAGCAGTGAGACAGGGAGTTCACCCCTCCACTTT
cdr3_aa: CASSETGSSPLHF

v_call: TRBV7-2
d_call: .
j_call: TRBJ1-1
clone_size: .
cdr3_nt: TGTGCCAGCAGCTTAGACAGGGAGAACACTGAAGCTTTCTTT
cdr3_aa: CASSLDRENTEAFF

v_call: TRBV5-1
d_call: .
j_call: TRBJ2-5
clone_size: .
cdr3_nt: TGCGCCAGCAGCAAGCCGACTAGTGGAGAGACCCAGTACTTC
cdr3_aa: CASSKPTSGETQYF

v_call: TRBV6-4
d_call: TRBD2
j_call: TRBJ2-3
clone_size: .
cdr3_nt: TGTGCCAGGAAACTAGCGGGAGTAGGGGATACGCAGTATTTT
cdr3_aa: CARKLAGVGDTQYF

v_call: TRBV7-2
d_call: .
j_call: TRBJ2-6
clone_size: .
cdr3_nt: TGTGCCAGCAGCTTACGAACGAAAACAGGGGGGGCCAACGTCCTGACTTTC
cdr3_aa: CASSLRTKTGGANVLTF

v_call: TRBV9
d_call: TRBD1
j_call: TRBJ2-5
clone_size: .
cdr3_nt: TGTGCCAGCAGCGTCCGTCCCGGGACAGGGAAAGAGACCCAGTACTTC
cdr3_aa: CASSVRPGTGKETQYF

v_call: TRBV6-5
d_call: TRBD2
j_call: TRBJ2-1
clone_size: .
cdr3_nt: TGTGCCAGCAGTCCCGGGACTAGGCAGTTCTTC
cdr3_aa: CASSPGTRQFF

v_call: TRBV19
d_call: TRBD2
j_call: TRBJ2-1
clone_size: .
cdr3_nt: TGTGCCGGTAGAAGACCGGGACTAGACAATGAGCAGTTCTTC
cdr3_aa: CAGRRPGLDNEQFF

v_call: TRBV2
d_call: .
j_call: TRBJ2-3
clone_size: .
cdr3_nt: TGTGCCAGCAACCAACCGACAAGCACAGATACGCAGTATTTT
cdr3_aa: CASNQPTSTDTQYF

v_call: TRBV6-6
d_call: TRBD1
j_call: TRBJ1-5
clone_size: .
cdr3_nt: TGTGCCAGCAGTTACCGGGACAGAGGTCCGACCCAGCATTTT
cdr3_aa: CASSYRDRGPTQHF

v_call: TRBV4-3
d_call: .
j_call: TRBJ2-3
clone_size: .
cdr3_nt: TGCGCCAGCAGCCAAGTAAGCTACACAGATACGCAGTATTTT
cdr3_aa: CASSQVSYTDTQYF

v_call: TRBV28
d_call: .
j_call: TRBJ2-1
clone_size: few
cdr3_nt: TGTGCCAGCACCTGGCGTACTAAAGCCTACAATGAGCAGTTCTTC
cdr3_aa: CASTWRTKAYNEQFF

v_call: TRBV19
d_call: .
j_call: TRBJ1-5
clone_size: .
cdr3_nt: TGTGCCAGCGTTCAGGGGCAGGGTTATCAGCCCCAGCATTTT
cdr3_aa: CASVQGQGYQPQHF

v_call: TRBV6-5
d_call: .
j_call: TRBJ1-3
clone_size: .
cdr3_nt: TGTGCCAGCAGTTACTCCGGTGGAAACACCATATATTTT
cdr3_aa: CASSYSGGNTIYF

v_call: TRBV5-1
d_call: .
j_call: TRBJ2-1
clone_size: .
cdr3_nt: TGCGCCAGCAGCCCTACCCGGCTAGCGCGCAATGAGCAGTTCTTC
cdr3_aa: CASSPTRLARNEQFF

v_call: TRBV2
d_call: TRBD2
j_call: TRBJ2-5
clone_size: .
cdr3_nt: TGTGCCAGCACGGGACTAGCGGGGGGGCCTTTGGAGACCCAGTACTTC
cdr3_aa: CASTGLAGGPLETQYF

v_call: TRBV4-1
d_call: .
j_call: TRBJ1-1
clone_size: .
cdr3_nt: TGCGCCAGCAGCCAAGGGGGGGGGCGGAACACTGAAGCTTTCTTT
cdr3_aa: CASSQGGGRNTEAFF

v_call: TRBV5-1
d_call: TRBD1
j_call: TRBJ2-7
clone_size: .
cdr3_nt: TGCGCCAGCAGCTTGGGACCTACAGGGGGCATGGACGAGCAGTACTTC
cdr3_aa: CASSLGPTGGMDEQYF

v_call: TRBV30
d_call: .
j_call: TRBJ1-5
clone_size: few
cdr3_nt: TGTGCCTGGAGTGTACGGAGCAATCAGCCCCAGCATTTT
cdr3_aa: CAWSVRSNQPQHF

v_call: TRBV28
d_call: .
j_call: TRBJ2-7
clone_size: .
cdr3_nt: TGTGCCAGCAGTGCACATCCCTACGAGCAGTACTTC
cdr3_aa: CASSAHPYEQYF

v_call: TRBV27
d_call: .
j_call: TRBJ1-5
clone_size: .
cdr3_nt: TGTGCCACCAGACAGTTCAATCAGCCCCAGCATTTT
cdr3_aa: CATRQFNQPQHF

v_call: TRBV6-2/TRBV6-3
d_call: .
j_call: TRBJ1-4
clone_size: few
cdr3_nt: TGTGCCAGCAGCCCCCGAGGAACTAATGAAAAACTGTTTTTT
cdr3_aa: CASSPRGTNEKLFF

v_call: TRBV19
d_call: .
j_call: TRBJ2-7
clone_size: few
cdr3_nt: TGTGCCAGTAGAGAAGGAGTGGGTGTCTACGAGCAGTACTTC
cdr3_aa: CASREGVGVYEQYF

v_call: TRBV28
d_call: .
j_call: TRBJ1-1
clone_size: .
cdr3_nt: TGTGCCAGCAGGCGCGACAGGCCGGGAGGGAACACTGAAGCTTTCTTT
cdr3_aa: CASRRDRPGGNTEAFF

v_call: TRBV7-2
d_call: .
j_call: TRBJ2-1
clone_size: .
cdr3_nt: TGTGCCAGCAGCCCTATCGGGGGAAACAATGAGCAGTTCTTC
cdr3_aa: CASSPIGGNNEQFF

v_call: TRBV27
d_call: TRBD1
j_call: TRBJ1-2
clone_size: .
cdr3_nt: TGTGCCAGCAGAACCCCGGGACAGGGTGGGGGCTACACCTTC
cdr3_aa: CASRTPGQGGGYTF

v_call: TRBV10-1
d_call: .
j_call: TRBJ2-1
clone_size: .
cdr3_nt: TGCGCCAGCAGTCTAGGGGCCTACAATGAGCAGTTCTTC
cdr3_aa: CASSLGAYNEQFF

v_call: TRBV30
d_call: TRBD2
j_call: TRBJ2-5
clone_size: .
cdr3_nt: TGTGCCTGGAGTGCGGGAGGGGGATGGGAGACCCAGTACTTC
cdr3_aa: CAWSAGGGWETQYF

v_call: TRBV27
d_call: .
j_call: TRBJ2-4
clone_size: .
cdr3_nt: TGTGCCAGCAGTTCCGAAAACATTCAGTACTTC
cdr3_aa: CASSSENIQYF

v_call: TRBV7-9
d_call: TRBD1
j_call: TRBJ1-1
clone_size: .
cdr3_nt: TGTGCCAGCAGCTTAGGACAGGGGTTCCCTGAAGCTTTCTTT
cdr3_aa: CASSLGQGFPEAFF

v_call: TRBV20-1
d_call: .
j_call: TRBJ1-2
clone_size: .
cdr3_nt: TGCAGTGCTTTAACTAACTATGGCTACACCTTC
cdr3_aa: CSALTNYGYTF

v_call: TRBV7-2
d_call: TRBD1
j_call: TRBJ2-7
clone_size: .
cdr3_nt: TGTGCCAGCAGCTTAGGAGGGACAGTCGCTTACGAGCAGTACTTC
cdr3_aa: CASSLGGTVAYEQYF

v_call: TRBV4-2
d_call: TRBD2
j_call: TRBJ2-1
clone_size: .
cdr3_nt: TGTGCCAGCAGCCAAGGTAGCGGGGCTGACTCCTACAATGAGCAGTTCTTC
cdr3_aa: CASSQGSGADSYNEQFF

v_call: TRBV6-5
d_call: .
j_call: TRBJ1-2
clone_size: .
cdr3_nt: TGTGCCAGCACCGAGACAGTTTCTGGCTACACCTTC
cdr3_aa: CASTETVSGYTF

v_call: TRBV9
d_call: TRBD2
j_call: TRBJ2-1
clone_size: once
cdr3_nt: TGTGCCAGCAGCGTAACAGTAACGGGACTAGCGGGTGTCGATGAGCAGTTCTTC
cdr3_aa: CASSVTVTGLAGVDEQFF

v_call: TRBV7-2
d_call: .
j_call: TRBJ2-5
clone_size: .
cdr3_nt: TGTGCCAGCAGCCAGGACCACAGGTACCAAGAGACCCAGTACTTC
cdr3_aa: CASSQDHRYQETQYF